This T cell receptor (beta chain) was identified during a study of regulatory T cells in long-lasting Graves disease. Study as a whole: Persistence in Graves' disease denoted antithyroid drug use beyond 5 years alongside positive TSH receptor antibodies.

According to the study, TCR beta libraries were built with iRepertoire HTBI primers and CDR3-region Arm-PCR. In TCRdb, the multiplex PCR reads were re-called with MiXCR into one record per CDR3 protein. The repertoire has 400,000 to 600,000 distinct CDR3 sequences, roughly 21% of them found once; the top ten carry 6.5% to 9%. CDR1 MNHNS and CDR2 SASEGT come from the germline V gene. Trimming removed 4 bases from V and 10 bases from J; junction bases left unmatched: 10. The CDR3 spans 14 residues. Points from the study as a whole: Persistent-disease Graves' patients showed less TCR diversity than new cases. Under persistent disease, TRBV28, TRBJ1-2 and TRBJ2-5 were used preferentially.

Time point specified: persistent/refractory GD, antithyroid drugs over 5 years with positive TRAb. RNA isolated from PBMCs was used to make the TCR library. This clonotype was counted a few times. The antigen is not known. The sample consisted of peripheral blood mononuclear cells (PBMCs), taken when the disease was refractory, from a patient treated with antithyroid drugs. This sequence was found in a female donor with Graves disease. The chain has TRBV6-1 and TRBJ1-5; 7 bases line up with TRBD1. The CDR3 loop reads CASSGGQDESPQHF. In DNA form, the CDR3 reads TGTGCCAGCAGTGGAGGACAGGACGAGAGTCCCCAGCATTTT.